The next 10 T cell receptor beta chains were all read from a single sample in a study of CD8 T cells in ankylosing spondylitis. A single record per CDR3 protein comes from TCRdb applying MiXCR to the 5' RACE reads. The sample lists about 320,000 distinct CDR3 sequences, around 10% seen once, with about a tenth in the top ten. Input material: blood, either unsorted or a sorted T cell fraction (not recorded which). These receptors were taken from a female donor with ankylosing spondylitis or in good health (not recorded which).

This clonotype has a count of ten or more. The CDR3 region is CASSWDYQTYEQYF. CDR3 bases: TGTGCCAGTTCTTGGGACTACCAAACCTACGAGCAGTACTTC. The V call is TRBV2, the J call TRBJ2-7; 7 bases are shared with TRBD2. J gave up 2 bases and V 9 bases, and 10 bases lay outside the gene matches. This CDR3 region has 14 residues. Germline CDR1 and CDR2: SNHLY and FYNNEI.

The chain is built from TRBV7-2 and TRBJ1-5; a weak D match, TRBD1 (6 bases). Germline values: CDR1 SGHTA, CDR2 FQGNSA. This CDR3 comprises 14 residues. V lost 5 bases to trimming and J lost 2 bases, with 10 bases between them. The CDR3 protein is CASSEDRGNQPQHF. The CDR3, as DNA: TGTGCCAGCAGCGAGGACAGAGGCAATCAGCCCCAGCATTTT.

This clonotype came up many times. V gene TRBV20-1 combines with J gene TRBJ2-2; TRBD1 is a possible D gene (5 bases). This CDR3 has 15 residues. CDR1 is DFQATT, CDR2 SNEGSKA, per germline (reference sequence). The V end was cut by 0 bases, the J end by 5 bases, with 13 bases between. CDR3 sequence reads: CSARDVGKGTGELFF. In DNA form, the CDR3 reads TGCAGTGCTAGAGATGTGGGGAAGGGGACCGGGGAGCTGTTTTTT.

The CDR3 bases are TGTGCCAGCAGTTACGGGCGGGCATCTGGAAACACCATATATTTT. Its translation: CASSYGRASGNTIYF. The chain joins TRBV6-5 to TRBJ1-3; D is undetermined. This CDR3 is 15 amino acids long. CDR1 and CDR2 (germline): MNHEY, SVGAGI. Trimming took off 2 bases at V and 1 base at J, with 9 bases between the two ends.

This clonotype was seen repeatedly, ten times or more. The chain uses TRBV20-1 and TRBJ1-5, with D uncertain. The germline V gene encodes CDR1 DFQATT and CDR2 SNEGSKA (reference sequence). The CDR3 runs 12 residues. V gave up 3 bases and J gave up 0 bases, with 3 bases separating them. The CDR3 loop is CSASHSNQPQHF. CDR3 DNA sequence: TGCAGTGCTAGTCATAGCAATCAGCCCCAGCATTTT.

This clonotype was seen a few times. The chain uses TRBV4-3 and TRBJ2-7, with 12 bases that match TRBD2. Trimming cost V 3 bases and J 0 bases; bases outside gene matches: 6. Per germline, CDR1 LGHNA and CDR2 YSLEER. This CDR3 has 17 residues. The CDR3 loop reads CASSQGTSGLGSYEQYF. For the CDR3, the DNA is TGCGCCAGCAGCCAGGGGACTAGCGGGTTAGGCTCCTACGAGCAGTACTTC.

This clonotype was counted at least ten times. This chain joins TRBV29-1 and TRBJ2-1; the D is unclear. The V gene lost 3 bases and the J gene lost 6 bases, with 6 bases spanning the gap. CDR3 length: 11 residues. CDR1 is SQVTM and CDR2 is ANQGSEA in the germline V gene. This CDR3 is CSVDSRNEQFF. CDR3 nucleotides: TGCAGCGTTGATAGTCGCAATGAGCAGTTCTTC.

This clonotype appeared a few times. CDR3 bases: TGCGCCAGCAGCCAAGAGCTCCGGAGCTCTGGAAACACCATATATTTT. Translating gives CASSQELRSSGNTIYF. The chain couples TRBV4-3 to TRBJ1-3; D remains ambiguous. Germline V gives CDR1 LGHNA, CDR2 YSLEER. This CDR3 region has 16 residues. The germline V and J ends were trimmed by 0 bases and 0 bases, with 9 bases remaining between them.

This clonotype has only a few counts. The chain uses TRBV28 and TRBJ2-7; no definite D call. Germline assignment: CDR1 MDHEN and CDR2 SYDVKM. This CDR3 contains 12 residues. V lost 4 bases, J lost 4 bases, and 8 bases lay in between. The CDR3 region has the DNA TGTGCCAGCAGTTCGGACCCATACGAGCAGTACTTC. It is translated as CASSSDPYEQYF.

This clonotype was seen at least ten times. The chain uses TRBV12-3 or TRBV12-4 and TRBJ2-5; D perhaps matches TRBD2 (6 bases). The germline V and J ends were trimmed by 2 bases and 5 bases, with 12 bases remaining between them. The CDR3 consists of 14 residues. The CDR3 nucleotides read TGTGCCAGCAGTTTAAACGGGAGAGGTGAGACCCAGTACTTC. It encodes CASSLNGRGETQYF.